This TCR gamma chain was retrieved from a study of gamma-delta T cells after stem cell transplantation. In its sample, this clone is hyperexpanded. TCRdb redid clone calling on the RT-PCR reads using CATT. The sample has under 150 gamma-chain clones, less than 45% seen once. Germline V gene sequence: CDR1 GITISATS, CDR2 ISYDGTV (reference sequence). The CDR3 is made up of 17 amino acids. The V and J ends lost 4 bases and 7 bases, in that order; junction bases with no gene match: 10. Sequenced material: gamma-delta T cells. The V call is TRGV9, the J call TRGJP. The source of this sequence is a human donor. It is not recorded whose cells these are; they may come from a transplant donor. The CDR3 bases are TGTGCCTTGTGGGAAGCGAACGTGGAGTTGGGCAAAAAAATCAAGGTATTT. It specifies CALWEANVELGKKIKVF.